This TCR beta chain appears in the sequencing data of a study of blood T cell repertoires in COVID-19. CDR1 and CDR2 from the germline V gene are SGHTA and FQGTGA. With 5 bases removed from V and 1 base from J, the gap between germline ends came to 11 bases. The CDR3 contains 14 residues. The repertoire was sequenced with immunoSEQ multiplex PCR; TCRdb's copy has only in-frame clones and lacks some. Among approximately 300,000 clones listed, more than 70% were seen once. A few counts support this clone. This TCR was sampled from a woman in her forties or fifties with acute or convalescent COVID-19. The V call is TRBV7-3, the J call TRBJ2-5; D may be TRBD2 (6 bases). Sequenced: peripheral blood. CDR3 residues: CASSPSAAQETQYF. The CDR3 nucleotides read TGTGCCAGCAGCCCTAGCGCGGCCCAAGAGACCCAGTACTTC.